The present entry profiles one TCR beta chain with its context. This clonotype appeared a single time. The antigen it recognizes is unknown. Per-base qualities were not stored, and no clone one base away is much larger. Single-read evidence is weak. The data are from a study of CD8 T cells in Susac syndrome (dated by TCRdb to the late 2010s). Concerning the study at large: Among the sequenced Susac syndrome patients, about 6 had clinically active disease and eight or nine were in clinical remission. At the time of blood withdrawal, Susac syndrome patients were either therapy-naive, taking corticosteroids (with some also receiving IVIg), or on IVIg alone. The study used repertoire sequencing to test whether antigen drove CD8+ T cell activation and differentiation in Susac syndrome. Results the study describes overall, beyond this receptor: The number of individuals in the TCR sequencing and HLA analysis was recognized as being relatively small. The CD4+ T cell repertoire of patients with Susac syndrome showed no detectable clonal expansion.

RNA was extracted using the RNeasy kit, and about 0.45 to 1 microgram was reverse transcribed with random hexamers. The immunoSEQ multiplex PCR assay, covering 54 Vbeta and 13 Jbeta segments, was used to amplify TCR beta CDR3 regions. To correct PCR amplification bias, a synthetic template baseline was used for both primer optimization and computational correction. The paper's processing steps were these. Only productive sequences were kept, with reads annotated to V, D and J genes according to IMGT and analyzed in immunoSEQ Analyzer. Clonality was computed as one minus Shannon entropy normalized by log2 of the number of productive unique sequences. For each patient and control, public and private clones were evaluated among the 100 most prevalent clones. Clones were defined as Susac-specific when absent from the healthy and MS cohorts, from fewer than 1,300 published viral clones and from other ImmuneACCESS disease sequences. TCRdb reran the public reads through fastp at Q25 and MiXCR, keeping productive beta chains. For every CDR3 protein sequence, its rows merge into one entry that carries the most common genes and DNA. The V and J calls were not made by the authors but by TCRdb's processing. This sample has approximately 74,000 distinct CDR3 sequences in its table, and 90% to 95% of those were observed once. The ten top clones hold more than 0.5% of the sample.

Peripheral blood CD8+ and CD4+ T cells from healthy donors, Susac syndrome patients and multiple sclerosis patients were profiled by high-throughput TCR beta sequencing. Susac syndrome patients met recently defined diagnostic criteria for definite or probable disease. CD8+ TEMRA cells were enriched by FACS, while bulk CD8+ and CD4+ T cells were purified by magnetic negative isolation. Blood was drawn into EDTA tubes, processed within 24 hours, and PBMCs were isolated by density gradient centrifugation. PBMCs destined for TCR sequencing were cryopreserved in liquid nitrogen and later thawed in a 37 °C water bath. The sorted or isolated CD4+, CD8+ and CD8+ TEMRA cells had a purity of 90% or higher. V is shortened by 5 bases, J by 3 bases, and the region joining them spans 13 bases. The germline V gene (reference sequence) supplies CDR1 LNHDA and CDR2 SQIVND. The CDR3 sequence holds 15 residues, the cysteine and phenylalanine included. Solely the CDR3 DNA is kept, with 45 bases framed from the first base.

This sequence originates from a human donor with Susac syndrome. Sequences were obtained from CD4+ T cells from PBMCs. The rearranged chain carries TRBV19 and TRBJ2-2; the D element could tentatively be TRBD1 or TRBD2, as 7 bases agree for each. CDR3 protein: CASSQRDRDTGELFF. The DNA sequence reads TGTGCCAGTAGTCAGCGGGACAGAGACACCGGGGAGCTGTTTTTT.